These T cell receptor beta chains were read from a single sample in a study of shared clonotypes between healthy human individuals. Measured with immunoSEQ multiplex PCR; TCRdb has only the in-frame clones, and not every one. This sample has over 950,000 clones, with approximately 77% found just once. The specimen was memory CD4+ T cells from PBMCs. The receptors were sampled from a man aged 18 to 30 in good health. Some clones in this sample may be carry-over from other donors' samples. Both conserved end residues are part of each CDR3. Fields, in order: V gene, J gene, clone size, D gene, CDR3 DNA, CDR3 protein. A D gene is named only where the DNA matches it firmly. The size entry is marked missing in some rows and otherwise reads once, few, many or a size class.

v_call: TRBV29-1; j_call: TRBJ1-1; clone_size: .; d_call: .; cdr3_nt: TGCAGCGTTATGGGGGTAGGAAACACTGAAGCTTTCTTT; cdr3_aa: CSVMGVGNTEAFF
v_call: TRBV7-3; j_call: TRBJ1-3; clone_size: once; d_call: .; cdr3_nt: TGTGCCAGCAGCTACTCCGGCAACTCTGGAAACACCATATATTTT; cdr3_aa: CASSYSGNSGNTIYF
v_call: TRBV5-4; j_call: TRBJ1-1; clone_size: few; d_call: .; cdr3_nt: TGTGCCAGCAGCTTGGGCTCGAACACTGAAGCTTTCTTT; cdr3_aa: CASSLGSNTEAFF
v_call: TRBV7-9; j_call: TRBJ1-1; clone_size: once; d_call: .; cdr3_nt: TGTGCCAGCAGCTTATCCGGGAACACTGAAGCTTTCTTT; cdr3_aa: CASSLSGNTEAFF
v_call: TRBV7-3; j_call: TRBJ2-7; clone_size: few; d_call: .; cdr3_nt: TGTGCCAGCAGCTCATCTGCTGAGGGTGAGCAGTACTTC; cdr3_aa: CASSSSAEGEQYF
v_call: TRBV13; j_call: TRBJ2-7; clone_size: .; d_call: .; cdr3_nt: TGTGCCAGCAGTCTCCGACAGATAAGCTCCTACGAGCAGTACTTC; cdr3_aa: CASSLRQISSYEQYF
v_call: TRBV18; j_call: TRBJ2-5; clone_size: .; d_call: .; cdr3_nt: TGTGCCAGCTCACCCCCAATGGGCCGGGAGACCCAGTACTTC; cdr3_aa: CASSPPMGRETQYF
v_call: TRBV2; j_call: TRBJ2-7; clone_size: many; d_call: .; cdr3_nt: TGTGCCAGCAGTGGGCAAGAACTGCGTGCCGAGCAGTACTTC; cdr3_aa: CASSGQELRAEQYF
v_call: TRBV9; j_call: TRBJ2-2; clone_size: once; d_call: .; cdr3_nt: TGTGCCAGCAGCGTAGAGCCCCATAGCGGGGAGCTGTTTTTT; cdr3_aa: CASSVEPHSGELFF
v_call: TRBV10-3; j_call: TRBJ2-5; clone_size: .; d_call: .; cdr3_nt: TGTGCCATCAGTGAGCCGCTTCTGACCCAGTACTTC; cdr3_aa: CAISEPLLTQYF
v_call: TRBV2; j_call: TRBJ2-3; clone_size: few; d_call: .; cdr3_nt: TGTGCCAGCAGATCAGCCGCAGATACGCAGTATTTT; cdr3_aa: CASRSAADTQYF
v_call: TRBV5-5; j_call: TRBJ2-5; clone_size: once; d_call: .; cdr3_nt: TGTGCCAGCAGCTTTCGTGAAGAGACCCAGTACTTC; cdr3_aa: CASSFREETQYF
v_call: TRBV7-2; j_call: TRBJ1-1; clone_size: .; d_call: TRBD1; cdr3_nt: TGTGCCAGCAGCTTAGTTGGGACAGGGGCCGAAGCTTTCTTT; cdr3_aa: CASSLVGTGAEAFF
v_call: TRBV7-3; j_call: TRBJ2-3; clone_size: .; d_call: TRBD2; cdr3_nt: TGTGCCAGCGGCCTAGCGGGAATGGATACGCAGTATTTT; cdr3_aa: CASGLAGMDTQYF
v_call: TRBV5-1; j_call: TRBJ2-5; clone_size: .; d_call: .; cdr3_nt: TGCGCCAGCAGCTTCCAGGTACAAGAGACCCAGTACTTC; cdr3_aa: CASSFQVQETQYF
v_call: TRBV25-1; j_call: TRBJ1-6; clone_size: .; d_call: .; cdr3_nt: TGTGCCAGCAAGGGAACCGGGTATAATTCACCCCTCCACTTT; cdr3_aa: CASKGTGYNSPLHF